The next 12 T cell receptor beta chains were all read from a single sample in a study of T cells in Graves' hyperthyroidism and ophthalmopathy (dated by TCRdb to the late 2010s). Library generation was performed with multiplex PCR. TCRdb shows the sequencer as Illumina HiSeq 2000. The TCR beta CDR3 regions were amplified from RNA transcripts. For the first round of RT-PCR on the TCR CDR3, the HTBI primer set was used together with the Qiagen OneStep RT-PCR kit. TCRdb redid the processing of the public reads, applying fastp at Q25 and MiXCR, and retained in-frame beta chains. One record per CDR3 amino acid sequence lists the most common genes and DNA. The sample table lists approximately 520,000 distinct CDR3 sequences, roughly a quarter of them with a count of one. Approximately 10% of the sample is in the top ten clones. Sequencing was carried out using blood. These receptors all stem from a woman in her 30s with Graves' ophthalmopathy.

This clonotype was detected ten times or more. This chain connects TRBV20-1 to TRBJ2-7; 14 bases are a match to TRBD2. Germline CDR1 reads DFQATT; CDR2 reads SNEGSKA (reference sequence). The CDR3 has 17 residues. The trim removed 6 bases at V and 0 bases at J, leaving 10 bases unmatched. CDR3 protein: CSAAPGLAGAYSYEQYF. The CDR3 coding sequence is TGCAGTGCCGCGCCGGGACTAGCGGGGGCCTACTCCTACGAGCAGTACTTC.

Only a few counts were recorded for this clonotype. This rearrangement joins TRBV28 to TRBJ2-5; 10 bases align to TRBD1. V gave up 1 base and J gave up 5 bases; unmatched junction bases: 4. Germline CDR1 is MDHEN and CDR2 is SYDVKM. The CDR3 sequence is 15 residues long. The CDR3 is CASSLLGQGSETQYF. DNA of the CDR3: TGTGCCAGCAGTTTATTGGGACAGGGGAGTGAGACCCAGTACTTC.

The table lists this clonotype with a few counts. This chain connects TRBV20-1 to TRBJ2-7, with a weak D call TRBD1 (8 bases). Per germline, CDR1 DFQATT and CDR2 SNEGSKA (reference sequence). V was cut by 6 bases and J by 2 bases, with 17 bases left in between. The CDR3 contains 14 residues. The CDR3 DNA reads TGCAGTGCGAGCAGACAGGGGAGGGCCTACGAGCAGTACTTC. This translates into CSASRQGRAYEQYF.

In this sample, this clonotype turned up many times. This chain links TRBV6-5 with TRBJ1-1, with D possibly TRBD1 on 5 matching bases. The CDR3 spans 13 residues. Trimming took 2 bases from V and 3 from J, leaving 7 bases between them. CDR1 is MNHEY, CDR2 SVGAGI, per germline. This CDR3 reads CASSYAGDTEAFF. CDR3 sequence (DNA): TGTGCCAGCAGTTACGCGGGGGACACTGAAGCTTTCTTT.

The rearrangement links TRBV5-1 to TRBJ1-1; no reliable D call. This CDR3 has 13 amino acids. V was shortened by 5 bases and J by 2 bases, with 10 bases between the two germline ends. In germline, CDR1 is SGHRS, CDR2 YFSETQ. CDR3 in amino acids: CASRKGRNTEAFF. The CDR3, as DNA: TGCGCCAGCAGAAAGGGAAGAAACACTGAAGCTTTCTTT.

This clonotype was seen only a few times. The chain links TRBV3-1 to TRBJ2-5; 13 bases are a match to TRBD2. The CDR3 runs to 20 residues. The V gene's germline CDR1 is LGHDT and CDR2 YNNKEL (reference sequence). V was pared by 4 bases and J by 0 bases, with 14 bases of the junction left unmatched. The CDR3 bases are TGTGCCAGCAGCCTCGTGTCCGGGACTAGCGGGGAAGGGTACCAAGAGACCCAGTACTTC. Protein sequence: CASSLVSGTSGEGYQETQYF.

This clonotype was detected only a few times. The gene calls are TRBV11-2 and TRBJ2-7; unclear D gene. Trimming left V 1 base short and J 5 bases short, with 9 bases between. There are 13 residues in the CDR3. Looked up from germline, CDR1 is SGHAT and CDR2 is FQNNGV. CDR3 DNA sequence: TGTGCCAGCAGCTTAGCCCCCCGTGACGAGCAGTACTTC. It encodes CASSLAPRDEQYF.

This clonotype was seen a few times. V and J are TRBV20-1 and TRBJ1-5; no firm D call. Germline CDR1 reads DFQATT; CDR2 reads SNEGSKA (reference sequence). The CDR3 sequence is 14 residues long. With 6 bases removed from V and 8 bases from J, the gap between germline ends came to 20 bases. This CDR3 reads CSAHKDASWEPQHF. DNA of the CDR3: TGCAGTGCGCATAAAGATGCCTCCTGGGAGCCCCAGCATTTT.

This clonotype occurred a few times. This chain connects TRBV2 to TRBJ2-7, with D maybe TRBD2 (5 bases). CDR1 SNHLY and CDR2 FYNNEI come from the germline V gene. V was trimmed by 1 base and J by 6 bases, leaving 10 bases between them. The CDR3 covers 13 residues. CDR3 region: CASSEGTLSEQYF. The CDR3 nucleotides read TGTGCCAGCAGTGAAGGGACTTTGTCCGAGCAGTACTTC.

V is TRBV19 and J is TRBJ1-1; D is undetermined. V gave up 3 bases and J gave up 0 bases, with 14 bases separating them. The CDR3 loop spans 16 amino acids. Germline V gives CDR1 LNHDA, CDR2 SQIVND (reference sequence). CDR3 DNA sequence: TGTGCCAGTAGTATCAGCAAGGGAATTTTGAACACTGAAGCTTTCTTT. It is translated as CASSISKGILNTEAFF. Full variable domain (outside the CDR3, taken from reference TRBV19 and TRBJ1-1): DGGITQSPKYLFRKEGQNVTLSCEQNLNHDAMYWYRQDPGQGLRLIYYSQIVNDFQKGDIAEGYSVSREKKESFPLTVTSAQKNPTAFYLCASSISKGILNTEAFFGQGTRLTVV.

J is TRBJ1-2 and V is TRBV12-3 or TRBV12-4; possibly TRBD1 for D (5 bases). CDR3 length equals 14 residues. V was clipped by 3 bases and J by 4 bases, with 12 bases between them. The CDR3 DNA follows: TGTGCCAGCAGTTTTGGGGGACGCGCCTATGGCTACACCTTC. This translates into CASSFGGRAYGYTF.

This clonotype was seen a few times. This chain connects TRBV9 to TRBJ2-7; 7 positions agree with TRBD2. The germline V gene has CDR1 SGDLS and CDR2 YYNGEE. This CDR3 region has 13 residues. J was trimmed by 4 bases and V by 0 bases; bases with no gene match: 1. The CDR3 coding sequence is TGTGCCAGCAGCGTAGACGGGGGGTACGAGCAGTACTTC. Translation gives CASSVDGGYEQYF.